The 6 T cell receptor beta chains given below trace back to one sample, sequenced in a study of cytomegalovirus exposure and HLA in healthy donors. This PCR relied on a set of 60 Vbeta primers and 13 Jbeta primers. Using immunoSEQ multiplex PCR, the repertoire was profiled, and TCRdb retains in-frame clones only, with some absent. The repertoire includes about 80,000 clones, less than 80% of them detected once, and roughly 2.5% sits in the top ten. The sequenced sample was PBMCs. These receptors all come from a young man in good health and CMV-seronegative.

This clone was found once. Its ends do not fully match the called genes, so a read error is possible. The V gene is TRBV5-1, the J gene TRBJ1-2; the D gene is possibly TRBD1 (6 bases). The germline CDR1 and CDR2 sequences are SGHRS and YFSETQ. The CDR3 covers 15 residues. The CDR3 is CASRPDDGLVGGYPF. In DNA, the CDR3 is TGCGCCAGCAGACCTGACGACGGACTCGTTGGGGGCTACCCCTTC.

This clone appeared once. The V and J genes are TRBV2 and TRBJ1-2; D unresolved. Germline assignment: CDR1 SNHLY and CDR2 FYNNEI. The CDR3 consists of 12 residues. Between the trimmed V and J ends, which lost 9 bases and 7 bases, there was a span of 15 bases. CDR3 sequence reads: CASTITQSGYTF. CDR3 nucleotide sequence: TGTGCCAGTACGATAACACAGTCTGGCTACACCTTC.

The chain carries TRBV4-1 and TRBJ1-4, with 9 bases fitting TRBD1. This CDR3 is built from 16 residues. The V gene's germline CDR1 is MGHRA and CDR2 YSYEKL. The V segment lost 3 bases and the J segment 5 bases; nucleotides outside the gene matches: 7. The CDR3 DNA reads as TGCGCCAGCAGCCAGATGCCGGGACAGGGAAATGAAAAACTGTTTTTT. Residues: CASSQMPGQGNEKLFF.

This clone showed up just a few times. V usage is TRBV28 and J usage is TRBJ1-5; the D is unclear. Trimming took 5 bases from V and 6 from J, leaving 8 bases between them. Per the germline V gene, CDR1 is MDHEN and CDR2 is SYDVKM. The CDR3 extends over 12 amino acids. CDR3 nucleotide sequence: TGTGCCAGCAGTCAGTTAGCTCAGCCCCAGCATTTT. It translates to CASSQLAQPQHF.

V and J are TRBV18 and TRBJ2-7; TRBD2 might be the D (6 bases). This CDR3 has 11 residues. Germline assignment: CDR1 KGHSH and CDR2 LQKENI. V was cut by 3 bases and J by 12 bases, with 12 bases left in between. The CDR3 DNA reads TGTGCCAGCTCACCCGGGGAGGTATGGTACTTC. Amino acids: CASSPGEVWYF. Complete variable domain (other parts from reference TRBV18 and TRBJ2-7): NAGVMQNPRHLVRRRGQEARLRCSPMKGHSHVYWYRQLPEEGLKFMVYLQKENIIDESGMPKERFSAEFPKEGPSILRIQQVVRGDSAAYFCASSPGEVWYFGPGTRLTVT.

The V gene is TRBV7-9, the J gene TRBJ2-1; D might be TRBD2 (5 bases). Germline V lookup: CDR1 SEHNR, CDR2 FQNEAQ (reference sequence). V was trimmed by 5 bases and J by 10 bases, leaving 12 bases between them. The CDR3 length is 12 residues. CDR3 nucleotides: TGTGCCAGCAGCCTTACGACTACCGAGCAGTTCTTC. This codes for CASSLTTTEQFF.